This TCR beta chain came from a study of blood T cell repertoires in COVID-19. The germline CDR1 and CDR2 sequences are LNHDA and SQIVND (reference sequence). The CDR3 is 14 amino acids. Trimming removed 6 bases from V and 6 bases from J, with 17 bases in between. Clones were read by immunoSEQ multiplex PCR, and TCRdb kept only the in-frame ones, dropping some. In the table there are about 40,000 clones, about nine tenths of which are singletons. This clone occurred a few times. The chain employs TRBV19 and TRBJ1-2; a weak D match, TRBD1 (5 bases). Sequencing was carried out using peripheral blood. The sequence was obtained from a woman older than 75 with active COVID-19. CDR3 DNA sequence: TGTGCCAGTAGCCCCGGGGGGGAAGCGGATGGCTACACCTTC. Encoded protein: CASSPGGEADGYTF.